Shown below are 21 T cell receptor beta chains from a single sample sequenced in a study of blood T cell repertoires in COVID-19. Assay used: immunoSEQ multiplex PCR; TCRdb lists only in-frame clones, some missing. The sample lists some 200,000 clones, 92% occurring once. The source material was peripheral blood. The origin of the receptors is a man aged 25-45 years with acute or convalescent COVID-19.

The V gene is TRBV30, the J gene TRBJ1-1; D call uncertain. Germline lookup yields CDR1 GTSNPN and CDR2 SVGIG (reference sequence). V gave up 0 bases and J gave up 9 bases, with 11 bases separating them. This CDR3 region has 12 residues. CDR3 nucleotides: TGTGCCTGGAGTGTACGGTGGGAGCAAGCTTTCTTT. Encoded protein: CAWSVRWEQAFF. Using reference TRBV30 and TRBJ1-1 for the parts outside the CDR3, the full variable domain is SQTIHQWPATLVQPVGSPLSLECTVEGTSNPNLYWYRQAAGRGLQLLFYSVGIGQISSEVPQNLSASRPQDRQFILSSKKLLLSDSGFYLCAWSVRWEQAFFGQGTRLTVV.

The V call is TRBV11-2, the J call TRBJ2-7; D unclear. The CDR3 is 12 amino acids. Germline V CDR1 and CDR2: SGHAT, FQNNGV. Trimming pared 4 bases from V and 3 bases from J, leaving 7 bases between. CDR3 nucleotide sequence: TGTGCCAGCAGCTCCCCCATCTACGAGCAGTACTTC. Translation: CASSSPIYEQYF.

The rearrangement links TRBV5-1 to TRBJ1-2; D ambiguous. This CDR3 is built from 14 residues. The V end lost 7 bases, the J end lost 0 bases, and 13 bases lay between the germline ends. CDR1 and CDR2 (germline): SGHRS, YFSETQ. The chain's CDR3 is CASAAGGANYGYTF. The CDR3 DNA reads TGCGCCAGCGCGGCGGGAGGTGCTAACTATGGCTACACCTTC.

The rearrangement joins TRBV6-5 to TRBJ1-1, with 11 positions matching TRBD1. The V gene's germline CDR1 is MNHEY and CDR2 SVGAGI. After removal of 6 bases from V and 5 bases from J, the junction contained 5 bases not matched to a gene. This CDR3 is built from 14 residues. The CDR3 coding sequence is TGTGCCAGCAGAGCGGACAGGGGGCGAACTGAAGCTTTCTTT. Protein: CASRADRGRTEAFF.

The V call is TRBV5-1, the J call TRBJ1-2; weak D call: TRBD1 (5 bases). V was shortened by 0 bases and J by 4 bases, with 10 bases between the two germline ends. The CDR3 is made up of 14 amino acids. Germline V gene lookup returns CDR1 SGHRS and CDR2 YFSETQ. The CDR3 nucleotides read TGCGCCAGCAGCTTGGAACCAGGGATCTATGGCTACACCTTC. Translation: CASSLEPGIYGYTF. The full variable domain, in which reference TRBV5-1 and TRBJ1-2 provide the parts outside the CDR3, is KAGVTQTPRYLIKTRGQQVTLSCSPISGHRSVSWYQQTPGQGLQFLFEYFSETQRNKGNFPGRFSGRQFSNSRSEMNVSTLELGDSALYLCASSLEPGIYGYTFGSGTRLTVV.

The chain recombines TRBV5-1 with TRBJ1-2; 9 bases map to TRBD1. J lost 2 bases, V lost 5 bases, and 7 bases had no gene match. This CDR3 spans 15 amino acids. Per the germline V gene, CDR1 is SGHRS and CDR2 is YFSETQ. The CDR3: CASSPQGAHNYGYTF. The CDR3 coding sequence is TGCGCCAGCAGTCCACAGGGGGCCCACAACTATGGCTACACCTTC.

This chain uses TRBV13 with TRBJ1-6; D possibly corresponds to TRBD1 (5 bases). Trimming took off 8 bases at V and 5 bases at J, with 16 bases between the two ends. Looked up from germline, CDR1 is PRHDT and CDR2 is FYEKMQ (reference sequence). This CDR3 is built from 15 residues. CDR3 DNA: TGTGCCAGCTGCCGGGGGTCCCTTAATAATTCACCCCTCCACTTT. The encoded protein is CASCRGSLNNSPLHF. The full variable domain, its missing parts supplied by reference TRBV13 and TRBJ1-6, is AAGVIQSPRHLIKEKRETATLKCYPIPRHDTVYWYQQGPGQDPQFLISFYEKMQSDKGSIPDRFSAQQFSDYHSELNMSSLELGDSALYFCASCRGSLNNSPLHFGNGTRLTVT.

V usage is TRBV2 and J usage is TRBJ2-7; 7 bases fit TRBD1. The CDR3 spans 13 residues. V lost 7 bases to trimming and J lost 4 bases; unmatched junction nucleotides: 7. Germline V gene sequence: CDR1 SNHLY, CDR2 FYNNEI. CDR3 sequence: CASTRDSYYEQYF. The CDR3 region has the DNA TGTGCCAGCACCAGGGACAGTTATTACGAGCAGTACTTC.

The chain carries TRBV24-1 and TRBJ2-1, with a weak D call TRBD1 (7 bases). Trimming shortened V by 8 bases and J by 4 bases, and 11 bases separated the two germline ends. This CDR3 contains 13 residues. Germline CDR1 and CDR2: KGHDR and SFDVKD. The CDR3 bases are TGTGCCACCAAGGGGGCGGGATACAATGAGCAGTTCTTC. Its translation is CATKGAGYNEQFF.

The genes are TRBV21-1 and TRBJ2-2; TRBD1, the table's D call, was not compared with the DNA. TRBV21-1 is classified as a pseudogene. The CDR3 has 17 residues. The CDR3 nucleotides are TGTGCCAGCAGCCCCGATACAGGCTCCATGAACACCGGGGAGCTGTTTTTT. Protein: CASSPDTGSMNTGELFF.

The genes are TRBV9 and TRBJ2-4; D might be TRBD1 (6 bases). V shed 0 bases and J shed 6 bases, with 13 bases lying between them. CDR1 is SGDLS and CDR2 is YYNGEE in the germline V gene. The CDR3 spans 15 residues. As DNA, the CDR3 is TGTGCCAGCAGCGTAGAACAGGGTAGAGGAAACATTCAGTACTTC. This encodes CASSVEQGRGNIQYF.

This clone occurred once. The chain is built from TRBV28 and TRBJ2-5; TRBD1 agrees at 9 bases. Per the germline V gene, CDR1 is MDHEN and CDR2 is SYDVKM. The CDR3 has 13 residues. J lost 5 bases, V lost 6 bases, and 4 bases had no gene match. CDR3 amino acids: CASRHRGQETQYF. CDR3 coding DNA: TGTGCCAGCAGGCACAGGGGGCAGGAGACCCAGTACTTC.

The J gene is TRBJ2-3, the V gene TRBV4-1; 9 bases match TRBD1. Germline assignment: CDR1 MGHRA and CDR2 YSYEKL. V gave up 2 bases and J gave up 5 bases; unmatched junction bases: 8. This CDR3 comprises 16 residues. CDR3 bases: TGCGCCAGCAGCCAATTGGACAGGGGTTCTGTAGATACGCAGTATTTT. It translates to CASSQLDRGSVDTQYF.

The chain couples TRBV3-1 (or the pseudogene TRBV3-2) to TRBJ1-1; D possibly corresponds to TRBD1 (6 bases). Between the trimmed V and J ends, which lost 9 bases and 3 bases, there was a span of 11 bases. CDR3 length equals 12 residues. CDR1 LGHDT and CDR2 YNNKEL come from the germline V gene (reference sequence). The chain's CDR3 is CASSDRYTEAFF. CDR3 coding DNA: TGTGCCAGTTCGGACAGATACACTGAAGCTTTCTTT.

The chain has TRBV9 and TRBJ2-3; no clear D gene. Germline CDR1 reads SGDLS; CDR2 reads YYNGEE. CDR3 length: 11 amino acids. V lost 5 bases and J lost 5, with 6 bases in between. The CDR3 spells CASSTGDTQYF. The CDR3 coding sequence is TGTGCCAGCAGTACCGGAGATACGCAGTATTTT.

The rearrangement uses TRBV2 and TRBJ2-2; 8 nucleotides agree with TRBD2. Germline V gene lookup returns CDR1 SNHLY and CDR2 FYNNEI. V gave up 2 bases and J gave up 5 bases; unmatched junction bases: 1. The CDR3 length is 14 residues. As DNA, the CDR3 is TGTGCCAGCAGTGAACCTAGCGGGACCGGGGAGCTGTTTTTT. This codes for CASSEPSGTGELFF.

This rearrangement joins TRBV2 to TRBJ1-1; the match to TRBD1 covers 7 bases. J gave up 3 bases and V 7 bases, and 5 bases lay outside the gene matches. Germline V gene data show CDR1 as SNHLY and CDR2 as FYNNEI. The CDR3 runs to 13 residues. The CDR3 reads CASKQGRDTEAFF. CDR3 coding DNA: TGTGCCAGCAAACAGGGGCGGGACACTGAAGCTTTCTTT.

The rearrangement joins TRBV7-9 to TRBJ1-1, with TRBD1 identical over 8 bases. Germline V gene data show CDR1 as SEHNR and CDR2 as FQNEAQ (reference sequence). The CDR3 contains 14 residues. V shed 5 bases and J 0 bases; nucleotides not matched to a gene: 2. CDR3 protein: CASSGQGMNTEAFF. CDR3 bases: TGTGCCAGCAGCGGACAGGGTATGAACACTGAAGCTTTCTTT.

V and J are TRBV5-1 and TRBJ2-2; 10 bases agree with TRBD1. V dropped 5 bases and J dropped 2; count of bases not matched to a gene: 9. The CDR3 consists of 17 residues. CDR1 and CDR2 (germline): SGHRS, YFSETQ. The CDR3 spells CASSFGQGVYNTGELFF. CDR3 DNA sequence: TGCGCCAGCAGTTTTGGACAGGGGGTTTATAACACCGGGGAGCTGTTTTTT.

V gene TRBV28 combines with J gene TRBJ1-5, with 7 bases matching TRBD1. CDR1 and CDR2 (germline): MDHEN, SYDVKM. V shed 6 bases, J shed 7 bases, and the junction held 6 bases outside the gene matches. The CDR3 spans 13 residues. The CDR3 here is CASSPQGDQPQHF. The CDR3 region has the DNA TGTGCCAGCAGCCCCCAGGGGGACCAGCCCCAGCATTTT.

This chain connects TRBV30 to TRBJ2-3; D possibly corresponds to TRBD1 (5 bases). V was clipped by 2 bases and J by 4 bases, with 10 bases between them. The CDR3 is made up of 13 amino acids. The germline CDR1 and CDR2 sequences are GTSNPN and SVGIG (reference sequence). CDR3 loop: CAWSKGFADTQYF. The DNA of the CDR3 is TGTGCCTGGAGTAAGGGGTTCGCAGATACGCAGTATTTT. Full variable domain (rest looked up from reference TRBV30 and TRBJ2-3): SQTIHQWPATLVQPVGSPLSLECTVEGTSNPNLYWYRQAAGRGLQLLFYSVGIGQISSEVPQNLSASRPQDRQFILSSKKLLLSDSGFYLCAWSKGFADTQYFGPGTRLTVL.